Following are 10 T cell receptor beta chains from one sample sequenced in a study of shared clonotypes between healthy human individuals. Clones were read by immunoSEQ multiplex PCR, and TCRdb kept only the in-frame ones, dropping some. Counted here are about a million clones, around three quarters occurring once; the ten biggest clones make up approximately 1.5%. The specimen was memory CD4+ T cells sorted from blood. Subset: CD45RA-negative fraction. The receptor set was obtained from a man aged 18 to 30 in good health.

This clone was seen only once. This chain connects TRBV28 to TRBJ1-1, with D unclear. The V end lost 2 bases, the J end lost 0 bases, and 4 bases lay between the germline ends. Germline V gives CDR1 MDHEN, CDR2 SYDVKM. The CDR3 sequence is 13 residues long. The CDR3 spells CASSLRVNTEAFF. The CDR3 nucleotides read TGTGCCAGCAGTTTACGGGTGAACACTGAAGCTTTCTTT.

Ten or more counts support this clone. The V call is TRBV27, the J call TRBJ2-2; no definite D call. V was cut by 5 bases and J by 1 base, with 8 bases left in between. Germline-derived CDR1 and CDR2 are MNHEY and SMNVEV (reference sequence). The CDR3 contains 14 residues. The CDR3 reads CASSRTVNTGELFF. The CDR3 DNA sequence: TGTGCCAGCAGTAGGACCGTGAACACCGGGGAGCTGTTTTTT.

The V gene is TRBV2, the J gene TRBJ2-3, with TRBD1 identical over 8 bases. The germline V gene has CDR1 SNHLY and CDR2 FYNNEI. With V trimmed by 6 bases and J by 4 bases, 15 bases remained unmatched. The CDR3 has 17 amino acids. DNA for the CDR3: TGTGCCAGCAGGAGAATCTACGGACAGGGTTTCGCAGATACGCAGTATTTT. This encodes CASRRIYGQGFADTQYF.

This clone has only a few counts. The chain recombines TRBV9 with TRBJ2-2, with TRBD2 as a possible D gene (5 bases). V lost 0 bases and J 1 base, leaving 7 bases between the germline ends. CDR3 length: 15 amino acids. From germline, CDR1 is SGDLS and CDR2 YYNGEE. DNA for the CDR3: TGTGCCAGCAGCGTAGGACTACTGAACACCGGGGAGCTGTTTTTT. Translated, it gives CASSVGLLNTGELFF.

The chain is built from TRBV27 and TRBJ1-1; D not resolved. This CDR3 contains 13 residues. V lost 1 base, J lost 5 bases, and 8 bases lay in between. Germline loops: CDR1 MNHEY, CDR2 SMNVEV (reference sequence). DNA for the CDR3: TGTGCCAGCAGTTTATTAGGGAGGACTGAAGCTTTCTTT. Its protein product is CASSLLGRTEAFF.

This chain links TRBV7-2 with TRBJ2-7, with D possibly being TRBD2 (5 bases). This CDR3 has 15 amino acids. Per the germline V gene, CDR1 is SGHTA and CDR2 is FQGNSA. Deletions cut 5 bases from V and 3 bases from J, with 17 bases between. The CDR3 DNA is TGTGCCAGCAGCCTAGGGCCGGTAGCGAACTACGAGCAGTACTTC. Its protein is CASSLGPVANYEQYF.

V is TRBV2 and J is TRBJ1-6; D is possibly TRBD1 (5 bases). The V end lost 4 bases, the J end lost 10 bases, and 20 bases lay between the germline ends. Germline CDR1 SNHLY, CDR2 FYNNEI. This CDR3 has 16 amino acids. As DNA, the CDR3 is TGTGCCAGCAGTGCATCTACGATCAGGGTTGGGTCACCCCTCCACTTT. As protein: CASSASTIRVGSPLHF.

About this clone itself: The sample has other DNA sequences that encode this CDR3 too. The rearrangement uses TRBV7-9 and TRBJ2-7, with a possible D match to TRBD1 (6 bases). V was shortened by 0 bases and J by 6 bases, with 9 bases between the two germline ends. Germline V gene lookup returns CDR1 SEHNR and CDR2 FQNEAQ (reference sequence). The CDR3 totals 13 residues. Here the CDR3 reads CASSLAGAREQYF. The CDR3 bases are TGTGCCAGCAGCTTAGCGGGGGCGCGCGAGCAGTACTTC.

This clone has a single count. The rearrangement joins TRBV7-5 to TRBJ1-1; TRBD1 is taken as the D call from the table, unchecked against the DNA. TRBV7-5 is a recognized pseudogene. CDR3 length: 13 amino acids. The CDR3 region is CARSPRGYTEAFF. CDR3 nucleotides: TGTGCCAGAAGCCCCAGGGGGTACACTGAAGCTTTCTTT.

The V gene is TRBV25-1, the J gene TRBJ1-2; TRBD1 aligns across 9 bases. Germline values: CDR1 MGHDK, CDR2 SYGVNS. The ends lost 3 bases at V and 8 bases at J; junction bases unmatched: 10. The CDR3 covers 15 residues. In nucleotides, the CDR3 is TGTGCCAGCAGTGACCCGGGACAGGGTCTGGAGGGCTACACCTTC. Its translation is CASSDPGQGLEGYTF.